The clone carrying this T cell receptor (beta chain) has a handful of counts. Its antigen is as yet unknown. The method was immunoSEQ multiplex PCR; TCRdb's version includes in-frame clones alone and lacks a portion of them. Of tens of thousands of clones in the sample, around 85% are singletons; the top ten hold about a tenth. This specimen comes from a study of T cells in narcolepsy. Study results and limitations: Blood of same and different patients, but not healthy controls, reportedly held recurring autoreactive clonotypes. HCRT-specific and TRIB2-specific autoreactive clonotypes appeared among same-patient CSF and blood CD4+ clonotypes.

The CDR3 is 14 amino acids. Trimming removed 2 bases at V and 6 bases at J, with 10 bases between. Germline CDR1 reads SNHLY; CDR2 reads FYNNEI. The chain couples TRBV2 to TRBJ1-4; no definite D call. The sequencing input was memory (CD45RA-) CD4+ T cells from blood. This clonotype was obtained from a human donor in good health. This CDR3 reads CASSERAGHEKLFF. Here the CDR3 DNA reads TGTGCCAGCAGTGAAAGGGCAGGACATGAAAAACTGTTTTTT.